The TCR beta chain described here comes from a study of CD8 T cells in ankylosing spondylitis. Study outcomes and limitations: Reportedly, disease-linked clones are significantly enriched in ankylosing spondylitis patients' matched synovial fluid. Seemingly distinctive of ankylosing spondylitis blood was a TCR beta motif formed by eight highly homologous variants.

Germline V gene lookup returns CDR1 SGHTA and CDR2 FQGNSA. Trimming took 5 bases from V and 0 from J, leaving 10 bases between them. The CDR3 loop spans 14 amino acids. By quantitative 5'-RACE with molecular barcodes, the TCR beta libraries were made. TCRdb re-analysed the 5' RACE reads in MiXCR, keeping a single row per CDR3 protein. The table records more than 400,000 distinct CDR3 sequences, roughly 5% of them present only once. This clonotype was seen repeatedly, ten times or more. Its antigen is not identified. The chain carries TRBV7-2 and TRBJ2-5; D not certain. The sequence was collected from a male donor with ankylosing spondylitis. Sequenced sample: blood, either unsorted or a sorted T cell fraction (not recorded which). CDR3 residues: CASSPHENQETQYF. The CDR3 DNA follows: TGTGCCAGCAGCCCGCACGAAAACCAAGAGACCCAGTACTTC.